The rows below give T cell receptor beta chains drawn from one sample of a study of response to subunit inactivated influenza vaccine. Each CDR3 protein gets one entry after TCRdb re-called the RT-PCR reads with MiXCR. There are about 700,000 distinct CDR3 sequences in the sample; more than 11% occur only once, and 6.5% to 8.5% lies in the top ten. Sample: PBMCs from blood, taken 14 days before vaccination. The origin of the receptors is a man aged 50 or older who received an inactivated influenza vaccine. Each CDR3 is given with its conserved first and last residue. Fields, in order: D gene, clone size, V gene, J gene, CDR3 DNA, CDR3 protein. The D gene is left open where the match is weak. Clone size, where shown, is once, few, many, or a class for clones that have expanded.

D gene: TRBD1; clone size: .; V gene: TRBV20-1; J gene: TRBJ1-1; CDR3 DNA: TGCAGTGCTCGCCGGGACAGGGCGATGAACACTGAAGCTTTCTTT; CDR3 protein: CSARRDRAMNTEAFF
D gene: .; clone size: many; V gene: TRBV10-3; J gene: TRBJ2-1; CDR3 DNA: TGTGCCATCCTCGAGACTCATTACAATGAGCAGTTCTTC; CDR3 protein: CAILETHYNEQFF
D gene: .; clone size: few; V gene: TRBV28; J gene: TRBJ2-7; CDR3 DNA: TGTGCCAGCAGTCAACCGACAGACGAGCAGTACTTC; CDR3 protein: CASSQPTDEQYF
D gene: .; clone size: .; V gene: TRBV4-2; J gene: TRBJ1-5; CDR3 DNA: TGTGCCAGCAGCCAAGATCAGGGTTACAATCAGCCCCAGCATTTT; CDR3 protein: CASSQDQGYNQPQHF
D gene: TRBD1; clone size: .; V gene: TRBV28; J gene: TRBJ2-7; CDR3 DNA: TGTGCCAGCAGTACACCGACAGGGACCGGCGAGCAGTACTTC; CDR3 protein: CASSTPTGTGEQYF
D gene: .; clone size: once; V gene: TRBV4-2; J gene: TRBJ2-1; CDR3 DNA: TGTGCCAGCAGCCAAGATCTAGGAGCGGCGGTCTACAATGAGCAGTTCTTC; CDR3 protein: CASSQDLGAAVYNEQFF
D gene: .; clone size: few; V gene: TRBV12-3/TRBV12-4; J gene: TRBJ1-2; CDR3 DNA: TGTGCCAGCAGTTGGGGCAGGGGAGGCCATGGCTACACCTTC; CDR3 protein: CASSWGRGGHGYTF
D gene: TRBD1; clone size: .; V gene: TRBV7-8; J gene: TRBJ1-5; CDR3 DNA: TGTGCCAGCAGCTCACCGGGACAGGGTTATCAGCCCCAGCATTTT; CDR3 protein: CASSSPGQGYQPQHF
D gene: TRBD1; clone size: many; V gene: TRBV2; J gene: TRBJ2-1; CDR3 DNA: TGTGCCAGCAGTGGGGACAGGGGCTTGAATGAGCAGTTCTTC; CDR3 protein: CASSGDRGLNEQFF
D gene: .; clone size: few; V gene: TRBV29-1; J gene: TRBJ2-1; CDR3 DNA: TGCAGCGCCAGAGGGGGTTCGAGCTCCTACAATGAGCAGTTCTTC; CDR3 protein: CSARGGSSSYNEQFF
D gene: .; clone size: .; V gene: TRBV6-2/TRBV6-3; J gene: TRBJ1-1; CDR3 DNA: TGTGCCAGCAGCTATGGGACGTTCGGCGCTCACACTGAAGCTTTCTTT; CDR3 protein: CASSYGTFGAHTEAFF
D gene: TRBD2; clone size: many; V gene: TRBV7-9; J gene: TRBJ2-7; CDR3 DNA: TGTGCCAGCAGCCCAGCGGGGATTGCCTACGAGCAGTACTTC; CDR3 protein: CASSPAGIAYEQYF
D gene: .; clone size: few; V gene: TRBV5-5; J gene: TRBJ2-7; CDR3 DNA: TGTGCCAGCAGCTTGGTGGTGCCCCTGGGGGAGCAGTACTTC; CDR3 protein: CASSLVVPLGEQYF
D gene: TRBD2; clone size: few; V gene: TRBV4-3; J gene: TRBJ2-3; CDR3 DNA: TGCGCCAGCAGCCAAGGGGCTAGCGGGGGATACACAGATACGCAGTATTTT; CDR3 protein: CASSQGASGGYTDTQYF
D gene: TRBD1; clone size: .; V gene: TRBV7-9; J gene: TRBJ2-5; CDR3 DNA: TGTGCCAGCAGCGCCGGACAGGGGTCACCGGGTGAGACCCAGTACTTC; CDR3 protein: CASSAGQGSPGETQYF
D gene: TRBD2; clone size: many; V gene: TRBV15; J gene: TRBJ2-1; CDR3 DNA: TGTGCCACCAGCAGAGGAGTAGCGGGGGGGAATTACAATGAGCAGTTCTTC; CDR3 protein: CATSRGVAGGNYNEQFF
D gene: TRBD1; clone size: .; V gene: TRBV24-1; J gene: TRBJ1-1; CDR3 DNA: TGTGCCACCAGTGAAGGGACAGGAGTTGAAGCTTTCTTT; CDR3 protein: CATSEGTGVEAFF
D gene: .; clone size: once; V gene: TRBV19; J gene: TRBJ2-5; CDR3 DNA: TGTGCCAGTAGCTTCACGACATCACAAGAGACCCAGTACTTC; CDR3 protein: CASSFTTSQETQYF
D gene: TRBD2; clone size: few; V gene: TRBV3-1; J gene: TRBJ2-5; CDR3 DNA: TGTGCCAGCAATGAGCGGGGGGGTACAGAGACCCAGTACTTC; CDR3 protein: CASNERGGTETQYF
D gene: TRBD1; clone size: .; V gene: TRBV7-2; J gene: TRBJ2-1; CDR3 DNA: TGTGCCAGCAGCTCGGGACAGGCCAGCTCCTACAATGAGCAGTTCTTC; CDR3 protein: CASSSGQASSYNEQFF
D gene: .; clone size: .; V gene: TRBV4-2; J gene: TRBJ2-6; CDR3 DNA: TGTGCCAGCAGCCAAGCCCCCGACTCCTCTGGGGCCAACGTCCTGACTTTC; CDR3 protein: CASSQAPDSSGANVLTF
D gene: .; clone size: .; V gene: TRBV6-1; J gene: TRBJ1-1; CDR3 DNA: TGTGCCAGCAGACGCTCCTCGAACACTGAAGCTTTCTTT; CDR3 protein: CASRRSSNTEAFF
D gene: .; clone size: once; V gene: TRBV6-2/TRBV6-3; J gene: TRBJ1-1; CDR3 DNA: TGTGCCAGCATTATTGTAAACCCAAGGACAGCGGGAACTGAAGCTTTCTTT; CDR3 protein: CASIIVNPRTAGTEAFF
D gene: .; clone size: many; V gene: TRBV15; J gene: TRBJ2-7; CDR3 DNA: TGTGCCACCAGCAGAGATCTGGGCGAGCAGTACTTC; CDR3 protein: CATSRDLGEQYF
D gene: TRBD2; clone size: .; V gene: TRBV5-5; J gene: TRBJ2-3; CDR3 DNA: TGTGCCAGCAGCTCGGGACTAGACGTAGATACGCAGTATTTT; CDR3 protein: CASSSGLDVDTQYF
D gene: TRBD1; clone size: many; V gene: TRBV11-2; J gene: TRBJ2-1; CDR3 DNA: TGTGCCAGCAGCTTGAGGGGGCTCTCCTACAATGAGCAGTTCTTC; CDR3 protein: CASSLRGLSYNEQFF
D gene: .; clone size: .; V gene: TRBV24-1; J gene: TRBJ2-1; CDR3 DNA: TGTGCCACCAGTGACCGGACAGGGGTGGGACTAGGGCAGTTCTTC; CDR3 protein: CATSDRTGVGLGQFF
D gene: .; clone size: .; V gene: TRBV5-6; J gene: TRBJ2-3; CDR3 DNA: TGTGCCAGCAGCTTGGCCGACGGGGGAGATACGCAGTATTTT; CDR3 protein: CASSLADGGDTQYF
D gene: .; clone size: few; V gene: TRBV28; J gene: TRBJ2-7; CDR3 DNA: TGTGCCAGCAGAATTACACAGGGCTTCGAGCAGTACTTC; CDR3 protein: CASRITQGFEQYF